This TCR beta chain comes out of a study of beta chain features in type 1 diabetes. Trimming removed 1 base from V and 6 bases from J, with 5 bases in between. Germline lookup yields CDR1 MGHDK and CDR2 SYGVNS. CDR3 length: 12 amino acids. Sampling consisted of one heparinised blood draw per donor, averaging about 116 mL. Findings and limits, study-wide: With patients and controls alike, PCR might favor shorter templates to an equal degree. TCRB CDR3s were moderately but significantly shorter in Type 1 diabetes patients in all four CD4+ subsets. Overrepresentation of cells with high TCR expression could result from cDNA sequencing. Naive, central memory and regulatory TCRB repertoires appeared more similar among patients than healthy donors.

The whole isolated RNA underwent reverse transcription, so sequencing captured expressed TCRB transcripts. Generated by immunoSEQ multiplex PCR, the TCRdb table keeps only in-frame clones and is missing some. The sample holds a few hundred thousand clones; less than 15% are singletons and the top ten take roughly 0.016%. A note on this clone: No antigen is known for it.

This receptor was obtained from a woman aged 18-35 years with type 1 diabetes. Sequencing input: naive CD4+ T cells from blood. The chain combines TRBV25-1 with TRBJ2-3; possible D gene TRBD2, 5 bases. Written as DNA, the CDR3 is TGTGCCAGCAGTGAATGGACTGATACGCAGTATTTT. Translation gives CASSEWTDTQYF. Supplemented by reference TRBV25-1 and TRBJ2-3, the full variable domain reads EADIYQTPRYLVIGTGKKITLECSQTMGHDKMYWYQQDPGMELHLIHYSYGVNSTEKGDLSSESTVSRIRTEHFPLTLESARPSHTSQYLCASSEWTDTQYFGPGTRLTVL.